Below are 31 T cell receptor beta chains sequenced from a single sample in a study of control samples from healthy donors and cancer patients. TCRdb's table, derived via immunoSEQ multiplex PCR, lists solely in-frame clones and lacks some. Of around 150,000 clones in the sample, about 90% were seen once. The sample consisted of blood. These receptor sequences come from a man aged 25-45 years in good health.

The rearrangement uses TRBV6-2 or TRBV6-3 and TRBJ2-7; D unclear. The germline CDR1 and CDR2 sequences are MNHEY and SVGEGT. This CDR3 has 15 residues. V lost 0 bases and J lost 7, with 16 bases in between. Written as DNA, the CDR3 is TGTGCCAGCAGTTACTCCACAGTGCTACTGGGGGAGCAGTACTTC. As protein: CASSYSTVLLGEQYF.

The chain carries TRBV29-1 and TRBJ2-5; D could derive from TRBD1 or TRBD2 (5 bases each). The CDR3 contains 13 residues. The germline CDR1 and CDR2 sequences are SQVTM and ANQGSEA. V was shortened by 7 bases and J by 5 bases, with 17 bases between the two germline ends. CDR3 sequence: CSAQGPPWETQYF. Written as DNA, the CDR3 is TGCAGCGCCCAGGGACCGCCTTGGGAGACCCAGTACTTC.

This rearrangement joins TRBV21-1 to TRBJ2-3; the D call TRBD2 from the table was never checked on the DNA. TRBV21-1 is designated a pseudogene. The CDR3 loop spans 17 amino acids. CDR3 in DNA: TGTGCCAGCAGCAAAGACCTAGGAGACCTCAGCACAGATACGCAGTATTTT. Translation gives CASSKDLGDLSTDTQYF.

V usage is TRBV5-1 and J usage is TRBJ1-4; no clear D. Germline CDR1 reads SGHRS; CDR2 reads YFSETQ. The CDR3 has 15 residues. V shed 2 bases and J shed 8 bases, with 16 bases lying between them. The CDR3 DNA reads as TGCGCCAGCAGCTTCGCTGAGTCCGTAGGAGAAAAACTGTTTTTT. Translation: CASSFAESVGEKLFF.

V and J are TRBV7-8 and TRBJ2-1, with TRBD1 matching 8 bases. Germline lookup yields CDR1 SGHVS and CDR2 FQNEAQ. The CDR3 has 15 amino acids. Unmatched junction bases numbered 11, after V lost 0 bases and J lost 13 bases. CDR3 coding DNA: TGTGCCAGCAGCTTAGCGCGGACAGGGTCTATCTATCAGTTCTTC. Translating it yields CASSLARTGSIYQFF.

The chain joins TRBV7-8 to TRBJ1-5; D unclear. The V end lost 2 bases, the J end lost 5 bases, and 7 bases lay between the germline ends. This CDR3 is 13 amino acids long. CDR1 is SGHVS and CDR2 is FQNEAQ in the germline V gene. CDR3 protein: CASSLKADQPQHF. Written as DNA, the CDR3 is TGTGCCAGCAGCTTAAAGGCCGATCAGCCCCAGCATTTT.

This chain uses TRBV28 with TRBJ1-5; D may be TRBD1 (6 bases). The CDR3 extends over 15 amino acids. Germline CDR1 and CDR2: MDHEN and SYDVKM. V was cut by 3 bases and J by 0 bases, with 9 bases left in between. This CDR3 reads CASSLGAVSNQPQHF. The CDR3 bases are TGTGCCAGCAGTTTGGGGGCGGTTAGCAATCAGCCCCAGCATTTT.

This rearrangement joins TRBV19 to TRBJ2-1; D unresolved. The CDR3 covers 16 residues. The V gene lost 0 bases and the J gene lost 1 base, with 10 bases spanning the gap. The germline gives CDR1 LNHDA, CDR2 SQIVND (reference sequence). The CDR3 DNA sequence: TGTGCCAGTAGTATAGATCGAGGCGGATCCTACAATGAGCAGTTCTTC. Protein product: CASSIDRGGSYNEQFF.

V usage is TRBV6-5 and J usage is TRBJ1-5, with D uncertain. The V end was cut by 4 bases, the J end by 3 bases, with 16 bases between. The CDR3 has 16 amino acids. Germline lookup yields CDR1 MNHEY and CDR2 SVGAGI. This chain's CDR3 is CASSSSAVPSNQPQHF. The CDR3, as DNA: TGTGCCAGCAGTTCCTCCGCAGTCCCCTCCAATCAGCCCCAGCATTTT.

J is TRBJ2-7 and V is TRBV28; no clear D. Germline V gene lookup returns CDR1 MDHEN and CDR2 SYDVKM. The CDR3 is made up of 14 amino acids. The V end lost 8 bases, the J end lost 0 bases, and 14 bases lay between the germline ends. For the CDR3, the DNA is TGTGCCAGCGGCAACACGGGTAGCTCCTACGAGCAGTACTTC. The encoded protein is CASGNTGSSYEQYF.

The chain couples TRBV27 to TRBJ2-1; D may correspond to TRBD1 or TRBD2 (6 bases each). V was cut by 1 base and J by 2 bases, with 9 bases left in between. The CDR3 spans 15 residues. Germline V CDR1 and CDR2: MNHEY, SMNVEV (reference sequence). DNA of the CDR3: TGTGCCAGCAGTTTATGGGGGGCCCCCTACAATGAGCAGTTCTTC. Its protein is CASSLWGAPYNEQFF.

The gene calls are TRBV11-2 and TRBJ2-5; the match to TRBD1 covers 8 bases. V shed 1 base, J shed 7 bases, and the junction held 5 bases outside the gene matches. The CDR3 contains 14 residues. The germline CDR1 and CDR2 sequences are SGHAT and FQNNGV. CDR3 sequence: CASSLGTGPVTQYF. CDR3 nucleotides: TGTGCCAGCAGCTTAGGGACAGGGCCAGTGACCCAGTACTTC. The full variable domain, in which reference TRBV11-2 and TRBJ2-5 provide the parts outside the CDR3, is EAGVAQSPRYKIIEKRQSVAFWCNPISGHATLYWYQQILGQGPKLLIQFQNNGVVDDSQLPKDRFSAERLKGVDSTLKIQPAKLEDSAVYLCASSLGTGPVTQYFGPGTRLLVL.

The chain links TRBV7-2 to TRBJ1-1; D is possibly TRBD1 (5 bases). The CDR3 spans 15 residues. Trimming took 5 bases from V and 6 from J, leaving 19 bases between them. Germline loops: CDR1 SGHTA, CDR2 FQGNSA. CDR3 amino acids: CASSAWWGESAEAFF. The CDR3 DNA reads as TGTGCCAGCAGCGCATGGTGGGGGGAATCCGCTGAAGCTTTCTTT.

The chain combines TRBV10-2 with TRBJ2-1; the D is unclear. V shed 1 base and J shed 4 bases, with 8 bases lying between them. The CDR3 has 14 amino acids. CDR1 is WSHSY, CDR2 SAAADI, per germline. The CDR3, as DNA: TGCGCCAGCAGTGAGTTGAGCCTATACAATGAGCAGTTCTTC. It encodes CASSELSLYNEQFF.

The chain has TRBV6-6 and TRBJ1-5; D call uncertain. Per germline, CDR1 MNHNY and CDR2 SVGAGI (reference sequence). The ends were cut back, 8 bases at V and 5 bases at J, with 4 bases in the middle. This CDR3 spans 10 amino acids. The CDR3 region is CASGDQPQHF. The CDR3 region has the DNA TGTGCCAGCGGGGATCAGCCCCAGCATTTT.

The CDR3 spells CASSLSDRGGEQYF. In DNA, the CDR3 is TGTGCCAGCAGTTTATCGGACAGGGGAGGGGAGCAGTACTTC. The gene calls are TRBV27 and TRBJ2-7; 9 bases agree with TRBD1. The J segment lost 7 bases and the V segment lost 0 bases, leaving 4 bases of the junction unmatched. Per the germline V gene, CDR1 is MNHEY and CDR2 is SMNVEV (reference sequence). The length of the CDR3 is 14 residues.

V gene TRBV19 combines with J gene TRBJ2-7; 11 nucleotides match TRBD2. The CDR3 totals 14 residues. The germline gives CDR1 LNHDA, CDR2 SQIVND (reference sequence). Trimming removed 5 bases from V and 2 bases from J; junction bases left unmatched: 2. DNA of the CDR3: TGTGCCAGTAGTGTAGCGGGAGGGACCTACGAGCAGTACTTC. It yields the protein CASSVAGGTYEQYF.

This rearrangement joins TRBV12-5 to TRBJ2-3; 8 positions agree with TRBD2. There are 15 residues in the CDR3. Germline CDR1 reads LGHNT; CDR2 reads FRNRAP. V shed 6 bases, J shed 3 bases, and the junction held 8 bases outside the gene matches. The CDR3 region is CASGSGGPLTDTQYF. The CDR3 nucleotides are TGTGCTAGTGGGTCGGGAGGGCCTTTGACAGATACGCAGTATTTT.

This chain connects TRBV20-1 to TRBJ2-1, with a weak D call TRBD2 (6 bases). Germline CDR1 reads DFQATT; CDR2 reads SNEGSKA (reference sequence). The V gene lost 3 bases and the J gene lost 13 bases, with 13 bases spanning the gap. CDR3 size: 11 residues. DNA for the CDR3: TGCAGTGCTAGGTCCGGGACTCCCCAGTTCTTC. This gives the protein CSARSGTPQFF.

This chain connects TRBV5-4 to TRBJ1-2, with TRBD1 matching over 7 bases. The germline gives CDR1 SGHNT, CDR2 YYREEE (reference sequence). There are 14 residues in the CDR3. The trim removed 4 bases at V and 7 bases at J, leaving 10 bases unmatched. DNA of the CDR3: TGTGCCAGCAGCCCCGAGGACAGGTTGAGTGGCTACACCTTC. Protein: CASSPEDRLSGYTF.

The chain has TRBV7-6 and TRBJ2-5, with 8 positions matching TRBD2. The CDR3 spans 15 residues. The V gene end was trimmed by 4 bases and the J gene end by 4 bases; junction bases not matched to a gene: 8. Germline CDR1 and CDR2: SGHVS and FNYEAQ. For the CDR3, the DNA is TGTGCCAGCAGCTCGCTGGCGGGAGGCCCAGAGACCCAGTACTTC. This encodes CASSSLAGGPETQYF.

The V and J genes are TRBV6-6 and TRBJ1-3; tentative D call: TRBD1 (5 bases). Germline V gene lookup returns CDR1 MNHNY and CDR2 SVGAGI (reference sequence). V gave up 5 bases and J gave up 0 bases, with 11 bases separating them. CDR3 size: 15 residues. CDR3 DNA: TGTGCCAGCAGTGGGACGGCTATCTCTGGAAACACCATATATTTT. Its translation: CASSGTAISGNTIYF.

This chain links TRBV4-1 with TRBJ2-5; 7 nucleotides match TRBD2. With 1 base clipped from V and 3 bases from J, the junction kept 2 bases outside the gene matches. The CDR3 covers 14 residues. Germline CDR1 is MGHRA and CDR2 is YSYEKL. This chain's CDR3 is CASSQVGGEETQYF. DNA of the CDR3: TGCGCCAGCAGCCAAGTGGGGGGGGAAGAGACCCAGTACTTC.

The rearrangement links TRBV10-1 to TRBJ2-5, with D perhaps assigned TRBD1 or TRBD2 (6 bases each). The CDR3 consists of 16 residues. Germline assignment: CDR1 WNHNN and CDR2 SYGVQD (reference sequence). V lost 3 bases and J lost 7, with 21 bases in between. The CDR3 DNA reads TGCGCCAGCAGTGAAGTCTCCCCCGGGGGCCTGGGGACCCAGTACTTC. It is translated as CASSEVSPGGLGTQYF.

The rearrangement uses TRBV5-1 and TRBJ2-2; D unclear. Germline V lookup: CDR1 SGHRS, CDR2 YFSETQ. The CDR3 consists of 16 residues. The V end was cut by 0 bases, the J end by 0 bases, with 9 bases between. The CDR3 DNA is TGCGCCAGCAGCTTGGGTAGGACGCCGAACACCGGGGAGCTGTTTTTT. It encodes CASSLGRTPNTGELFF.

This clone appeared a single time. This chain connects TRBV7-2 to TRBJ1-1; D might be TRBD1 (6 bases). Germline V lookup: CDR1 SGHTA, CDR2 FQGNSA. Trimming left V 7 bases short and J 0 bases short, with 12 bases between. The CDR3 is 14 residues long. The CDR3 bases are TGTGCCAGCACAAGTAGACAGGTGAACACTGAAGCTTTCTTT. Translated, it gives CASTSRQVNTEAFF.

This clone was counted once. This sequence joins TRBV27 and TRBJ2-2; 7 bases fit TRBD2. Germline-derived CDR1 and CDR2 are MNHEY and SMNVEV (reference sequence). V shed 3 bases and J 4 bases; nucleotides not matched to a gene: 5. The CDR3 spans 15 residues. The CDR3 DNA sequence: TGTGCCAGCAGTTTGGGGAGGGTGGGCACCGGGGAGCTGTTTTTT. It codes for CASSLGRVGTGELFF.

A single count supports this clone. The CDR3 region has the DNA TGTGCCAGCAGCATCTTACTCTCACCAGGGGACTATGGCTACACCTTC. Amino acids: CASSILLSPGDYGYTF. The chain recombines TRBV28 with TRBJ1-2; possibly TRBD1 for D (6 bases). Looked up from germline, CDR1 is MDHEN and CDR2 is SYDVKM. The ends were cut back, 6 bases at V and 3 bases at J, with 20 bases in the middle. The CDR3 is 16 amino acids.

This rearrangement joins TRBV5-5 to TRBJ1-5; no definite D call. Germline-derived CDR1 and CDR2 are SGHKS and YYEKEE (reference sequence). V gave up 3 bases and J gave up 8 bases, with 15 bases separating them. The CDR3 spans 14 residues. Here the CDR3 DNA reads TGTGCCAGCAGCTCCCGAGTCAGCCTGGAGCCCCAGCATTTT. Its protein is CASSSRVSLEPQHF. Full variable domain (outside the CDR3, taken from reference TRBV5-5 and TRBJ1-5): DAGVTQSPTHLIKTRGQQVTLRCSPISGHKSVSWYQQVLGQGPQFIFQYYEKEERGRGNFPDRFSARQFPNYSSELNVNALLLGDSALYLCASSSRVSLEPQHFGDGTRLSIL.

The chain recombines TRBV7-6 with TRBJ1-1, with a possible D match to TRBD1 (6 bases). The CDR3 has 14 residues. CDR1 and CDR2 from the germline V gene are SGHVS and FNYEAQ. V was shortened by 5 bases and J by 6 bases, with 16 bases between the two germline ends. CDR3 amino acids: CASSPPQGIPEAFF. Written as DNA, the CDR3 is TGTGCCAGCAGCCCACCTCAGGGGATCCCTGAAGCTTTCTTT.

This clone was picked up a small number of times. The genes are TRBV11-2 and TRBJ2-3; D could derive from TRBD1 or TRBD2 (5 bases each). Per the germline V gene, CDR1 is SGHAT and CDR2 is FQNNGV. Between the trimmed V and J ends, which lost 2 bases and 6 bases, there was a span of 12 bases. The CDR3 covers 14 residues. The CDR3 spells CASSLLMWGDTQYF. In nucleotides, the CDR3 is TGTGCCAGCAGCTTATTAATGTGGGGGGATACGCAGTATTTT.